The 23 T cell receptor beta chains given below trace back to one sample, sequenced in a study of cytomegalovirus exposure and HLA in healthy donors. The PCR had 60 Vbeta and 13 Jbeta primers. This table comes from immunoSEQ multiplex PCR, and its TCRdb copy is limited to in-frame clones, with some not included. Among about 130,000 clones listed, approximately 78% were seen once. The sequenced material came from PBMCs. These receptors all stem from a middle-aged man in good health and CMV-seronegative.

J is TRBJ2-3 and V is TRBV7-8; D perhaps matches TRBD2 (6 bases). V was pared by 5 bases and J by 0 bases, with 12 bases between. Germline V gene sequence: CDR1 SGHVS, CDR2 FQNEAQ. This CDR3 contains 15 residues. The CDR3 spells CASSPRDFSTDTQYF. CDR3 coding DNA: TGTGCCAGCAGCCCCCGGGACTTCAGCACAGATACGCAGTATTTT. Full variable domain (rest looked up from reference TRBV7-8 and TRBJ2-3): GAGVSQSPRYKVAKRGQDVALRCDPISGHVSLFWYQQALGQGPEFLTYFQNEAQLDKSGLPSDRFFAERPEGSVSTLKIQRTQQEDSAVYLCASSPRDFSTDTQYFGPGTRLTVL.

The V call is TRBV7-9, the J call TRBJ2-7, with D perhaps matching TRBD2 (5 bases). The CDR3 consists of 14 residues. Trimming cost V 5 bases and J 0 bases, with 11 bases left between them. Germline-derived CDR1 and CDR2 are SEHNR and FQNEAQ (reference sequence). The DNA of the CDR3 is TGTGCCAGCAGCAAGGACTCAAACTCCTACGAGCAGTACTTC. Residues: CASSKDSNSYEQYF.

V usage is TRBV2 and J usage is TRBJ1-5, with TRBD1 matching 7 bases. The ends lost 7 bases at V and 1 base at J; junction bases unmatched: 1. CDR1 is SNHLY and CDR2 is FYNNEI in the germline V gene. The CDR3 consists of 13 residues. This CDR3 is CASKGQSNQPQHF. For the CDR3, the DNA is TGTGCCAGCAAGGGACAGAGCAATCAGCCCCAGCATTTT.

This clone was seen only once. This sequence joins TRBV21-1 and TRBJ1-5; TRBD1, as called in the table, went unchecked against the DNA. TRBV21-1 is a listed pseudogene. The CDR3 has 16 amino acids. CDR3 region: CASRKPDRGPYQPQHF. In DNA, the CDR3 is TGTGCCAGCAGAAAACCCGACAGGGGCCCTTATCAGCCCCAGCATTTT.

J is TRBJ1-1 and V is TRBV19; TRBD1 is a possible D gene (6 bases). The V and J ends lost 5 bases and 3 bases respectively, with 19 bases between them. The CDR3 spans 16 residues. Per the germline V gene, CDR1 is LNHDA and CDR2 is SQIVND (reference sequence). In DNA form, the CDR3 reads TGTGCCAGTAGTCCCCCGCAGGGGAGTTGGGACACTGAAGCTTTCTTT. Translated, it gives CASSPPQGSWDTEAFF.

This clone was seen a few times. The chain combines TRBV7-2 with TRBJ1-5; D might be TRBD1 (5 bases). V lost 5 bases and J 4 bases, leaving 12 bases between the germline ends. The germline V gene has CDR1 SGHTA and CDR2 FQGNSA. This CDR3 comprises 14 residues. CDR3 in amino acids: CASSAGISNQPQHF. The CDR3 region has the DNA TGTGCCAGCAGCGCAGGGATTTCGAATCAGCCCCAGCATTTT.

V is TRBV21-1 and J is TRBJ1-4. TRBV21-1 is a listed pseudogene. This CDR3 comprises 14 residues. This CDR3 reads CASSAQATNEKLFF. DNA of the CDR3: TGTGCCAGCAGCGCGCAAGCAACTAATGAAAAACTGTTTTTT.

This chain uses TRBV12-5 with TRBJ2-5; maybe TRBD1 (5 bases). The V end lost 6 bases, the J end lost 1 base, and 6 bases lay between the germline ends. CDR1 LGHNT and CDR2 FRNRAP come from the germline V gene. The CDR3 totals 12 residues. CDR3 loop: CASGGPQETQYF. CDR3 DNA sequence: TGTGCTAGTGGGGGGCCCCAAGAGACCCAGTACTTC.

The chain carries TRBV28 and TRBJ2-7, with D possibly TRBD1 on 6 matching bases. The CDR3 contains 14 residues. Germline V gene lookup returns CDR1 MDHEN and CDR2 SYDVKM. Trimming stripped 3 bases from V and 5 bases from J, with 14 bases between. The CDR3 DNA sequence: TGTGCCAGCAGTTTCATGGGGGCTGTGAACGAGCAGTACTTC. It yields the protein CASSFMGAVNEQYF.

The chain links TRBV7-3 to TRBJ1-2; possible D gene TRBD1, 6 bases. Germline CDR1 is SGHTA and CDR2 is FQGTGA. Trimming left V 4 bases short and J 8 bases short, with 14 bases between. The CDR3 is 13 amino acids. DNA for the CDR3: TGTGCCAGCAGCTCACCCACAGGGAGCGGCTACACCTTC. Its translation is CASSSPTGSGYTF.

The J gene is TRBJ2-5, the V gene TRBV7-9; unclear D gene. The J call may be mistaken, given a closer DNA end match to TRBJ2-7. CDR3 length: 13 residues. Germline CDR1 and CDR2: SEHNR and FQNEAQ (reference sequence). CDR3 in amino acids: CASSLVPNYEQYF. The DNA for the CDR3 is TGTGCCAGCAGCTTAGTACCGAACTACGAGCAGTACTTC.

This clone was found a few times. The V call is TRBV7-2, the J call TRBJ1-2; 8 bases agree with TRBD1. CDR3 length: 15 amino acids. V gave up 8 bases and J gave up 4 bases; unmatched junction bases: 12. CDR1 and CDR2 (germline): SGHTA, FQGNSA. For the CDR3, the DNA is TGTGCCAGCCCCATCTTGGCAGGGGGCGCCTATGGCTACACCTTC. Translation gives CASPILAGGAYGYTF.

The chain combines TRBV7-9 with TRBJ2-1; 10 bases match TRBD2. The junction had 23 bases not matched to a gene; V was cut back by 5 bases and J by 10 bases. CDR3 length: 19 amino acids. CDR1 and CDR2 (germline): SEHNR, FQNEAQ (reference sequence). This chain's CDR3 is CASSPPSAGTSAPRGEQFF. DNA of the CDR3: TGTGCCAGCAGCCCTCCTTCCGCCGGGACTAGCGCCCCTAGGGGGGAGCAGTTCTTC. The full variable domain, its missing parts supplied by reference TRBV7-9 and TRBJ2-1, is DTGVSQNPRHKITKRGQNVTFRCDPISEHNRLYWYRQTLGQGPEFLTYFQNEAQLEKSRLLSDRFSAERPKGSFSTLEIQRTEQGDSAMYLCASSPPSAGTSAPRGEQFFGPGTRLTVL.

The chain is built from TRBV7-8 and TRBJ1-4; 8 bases map to TRBD1. This CDR3 is 15 amino acids long. Germline V gene sequence: CDR1 SGHVS, CDR2 FQNEAQ. With V trimmed by 5 bases and J by 6 bases, 8 bases remained unmatched. CDR3 residues: CASSSTQGAYEKLFF. Written as DNA, the CDR3 is TGTGCCAGCAGCAGCACCCAGGGGGCATATGAAAAACTGTTTTTT. The variable domain in full, completed from reference TRBV7-8 and TRBJ1-4, reads GAGVSQSPRYKVAKRGQDVALRCDPISGHVSLFWYQQALGQGPEFLTYFQNEAQLDKSGLPSDRFFAERPEGSVSTLKIQRTQQEDSAVYLCASSSTQGAYEKLFFGSGTQLSVL.

This clone was seen a single time. V is TRBV7-6 and J is TRBJ1-5, with 8 bases fitting TRBD1. The V gene's germline CDR1 is SGHVS and CDR2 FNYEAQ. The CDR3 is 13 amino acids. V lost 4 bases and J lost 5; bases outside the gene matches: 1. The CDR3 spells CASSSTGDQPQHF. The DNA of the CDR3 is TGTGCCAGCAGCTCGACAGGGGATCAGCCCCAGCATTTT.

This clone has only a few counts. The genes are TRBV4-3 and TRBJ2-1; 12 bases align to TRBD2. J was trimmed by 9 bases and V by 0 bases; bases with no gene match: 6. The CDR3 is made up of 16 amino acids. Germline V gives CDR1 LGHNA, CDR2 YSLEER. The CDR3 region is CASSQDLAGGPSEQFF. DNA for the CDR3: TGCGCCAGCAGCCAAGATCTAGCGGGGGGGCCTAGTGAGCAGTTCTTC.

The chain has TRBV27 and TRBJ1-2; D is possibly TRBD1 (5 bases). V was clipped by 6 bases and J by 7 bases, with 15 bases between them. The CDR3 length is 13 residues. Germline CDR1 is MNHEY and CDR2 is SMNVEV (reference sequence). The CDR3 is CASSPSGGGGYTF. The CDR3, as DNA: TGTGCCAGCAGCCCATCCGGGGGTGGTGGCTACACCTTC.

The chain joins TRBV4-3 to TRBJ1-2; D is undetermined. Germline V gives CDR1 LGHNA, CDR2 YSLEER. Trimming removed 4 bases at V and 2 bases at J, with 11 bases between. The CDR3 contains 14 residues. CDR3 amino acids: CASSPGSTNYGYTF. CDR3 nucleotide sequence: TGCGCCAGCAGCCCCGGGAGCACCAACTATGGCTACACCTTC.

A few counts support this clone. V gene TRBV14 combines with J gene TRBJ2-3; tentatively, D is TRBD1 (5 bases). The CDR3 contains 15 residues. The germline V gene has CDR1 SGHDN and CDR2 FVKESK. The V gene lost 0 bases and the J gene lost 4 bases, with 11 bases spanning the gap. The CDR3 coding sequence is TGTGCCAGCAGCCAAGACCCAGAAGGGGCAGATACGCAGTATTTT. It specifies CASSQDPEGADTQYF.

The chain carries TRBV4-1 and TRBJ2-7, with unresolved D. This CDR3 has 14 residues. Looked up from germline, CDR1 is MGHRA and CDR2 is YSYEKL. V was trimmed by 1 base and J by 3 bases, leaving 10 bases between them. CDR3 coding DNA: TGCGCCAGCAGCCAAGCTCTATTGAACTACGAGCAGTACTTC. Its translation is CASSQALLNYEQYF.

The chain has TRBV7-3 and TRBJ2-1; 7 bases map to TRBD1. CDR3 size: 13 residues. V shed 5 bases, J shed 8 bases, and the junction held 6 bases outside the gene matches. CDR1 is SGHTA and CDR2 is FQGTGA in the germline V gene. This CDR3 is CASSKGQWYEQFF. The CDR3 bases are TGTGCCAGCAGCAAGGGACAGTGGTATGAGCAGTTCTTC. Variable domain in full (rest from reference TRBV7-3 and TRBJ2-1): GAGVSQTPSNKVTEKGKYVELRCDPISGHTALYWYRQSLGQGPEFLIYFQGTGAADDSGLPNDRFFAVRPEGSVSTLKIQRTERGDSAVYLCASSKGQWYEQFFGPGTRLTVL.

The rearrangement uses TRBV5-8 and TRBJ1-1; D call uncertain. This CDR3 is 14 amino acids long. CDR1 is SGHTS and CDR2 is YDEGEE in the germline V gene. V lost 4 bases and J lost 2, with 12 bases in between. CDR3 sequence: CASSPLLYNTEAFF. Written as DNA, the CDR3 is TGTGCCAGCAGCCCCTTGCTATACAACACTGAAGCTTTCTTT.

The CDR3 region is CASSAQRGRPQHF. The CDR3 DNA reads as TGTGCCAGCAGCGCCCAGCGGGGACGACCCCAGCATTTT. V and J are TRBV7-2 and TRBJ1-5, with D possibly being TRBD1 (5 bases). Per the germline V gene, CDR1 is SGHTA and CDR2 is FQGNSA. V lost 5 bases to trimming and J lost 10 bases, with 15 bases between them. CDR3 length: 13 amino acids.